Each of the 4 T cell receptor beta chains below was sequenced from the same sample in a study of blood T cell repertoires in COVID-19. Profiled with immunoSEQ multiplex PCR; TCRdb holds only in-frame clones, not every one. The table records some 90,000 clones, roughly 90% of them present only once. Material for sequencing was peripheral blood. All receptors derive from a woman at least 80 years old with acute or convalescent COVID-19.

The chain employs TRBV18 and TRBJ1-5; TRBD1 matches at 7 bases. V shed 5 bases, J shed 6 bases, and the junction held 16 bases outside the gene matches. CDR1 and CDR2 (germline): KGHSH, LQKENI. CDR3 length equals 17 residues. CDR3 sequence reads: CASSKTLIQGDGQPQHF. The CDR3 nucleotides are TGTGCCAGCTCAAAAACTCTTATTCAGGGGGACGGTCAGCCCCAGCATTTT.

This clone was counted a single time. The chain recombines TRBV19 with TRBJ1-2; D not certain. The CDR3 has 13 amino acids. Trimming cost V 5 bases and J 2 bases, with 9 bases left between them. Germline V lookup: CDR1 LNHDA, CDR2 SQIVND (reference sequence). CDR3 sequence: CASSEGFNYGYTF. DNA for the CDR3: TGTGCCAGTAGTGAGGGCTTCAACTATGGCTACACCTTC.

The J gene is TRBJ1-1, the V gene TRBV10-3; D is ambiguous. V lost 8 bases to trimming and J lost 3 bases, with 13 bases between them. The length of the CDR3 is 13 residues. Germline CDR1 is ENHRY and CDR2 is SYGVKD. The CDR3 DNA follows: TGTGCCATCCGGTTTAATTTGGACACTGAAGCTTTCTTT. Translation gives CAIRFNLDTEAFF.

The DNA of the CDR3 is TGTGCCAGCAGTGTGGAAGGAGGGGTTGGCGGGCAGTTCTTC. This codes for CASSVEGGVGGQFF. The chain employs TRBV27 and TRBJ2-1; D is perhaps TRBD2 (6 bases). The CDR3 contains 14 residues. Germline assignment: CDR1 MNHEY and CDR2 SMNVEV (reference sequence). V was clipped by 5 bases and J by 12 bases, with 20 bases between them.